Listed below are T cell receptor beta chains from one sample, sequenced in a study of human T cells and chemical hapten exposure. TCRdb recomputed calls from the RACE reads with MiXCR, one row per CDR3 protein. The sample has 75,000 to 80,000 distinct CDR3 sequences, about 9.2% seen once. The sample comprised whole blood. The receptors derive from a female donor in good health. Some clones in this sample may be carry-over from other donors' samples. Each CDR3 is given with its conserved first and last residue. Some rows mark clone size as missing; the rest say once, few, many or name a class of expanded clone.

j_call | v_call | clone_size | cdr3_aa
TRBJ2-1 | TRBV5-1 | many | CASSLWTDDDEQFF
TRBJ2-1 | TRBV28 | few | CASREDNEQFF
TRBJ1-1 | TRBV2 | . | CASSKAVETEAFF
TRBJ2-3 | TRBV7-2 | many | CASSLLAGATDTQYF
TRBJ1-1 | TRBV29-1 | many | CSVVQVVGGTEAFF
TRBJ2-3 | TRBV2 | . | CASWRGDTDTQYF
TRBJ1-3 | TRBV4-3 | many | CASSQAPGNTIYF
TRBJ2-3 | TRBV28 | many | CASSLSPGALASTDTQYF
TRBJ2-7 | TRBV3-1 | . | CVSSQAAGEQYF
TRBJ1-1 | TRBV6-1 | many | CASSEAMDSPTTEAFF
TRBJ1-6 | TRBV12-3/TRBV12-4 | many | CASSLVGATPLHF
TRBJ1-1 | TRBV19 | . | CASSSSAEAFF
TRBJ1-5 | TRBV2 | few | CASSEIREQPQHF
TRBJ1-1 | TRBV7-2 | . | CASSLRMNTEAFF
TRBJ1-2 | TRBV20-1 | few | CSARTGNYGYTF
TRBJ2-7 | TRBV12-3/TRBV12-4 | . | CASSTSGGGWRAEQYF
TRBJ1-1 | TRBV3-1 | . | CASSQGYGTYLLGTEAFF
TRBJ1-1 | TRBV27 | many | CASSSTTGVNTEAFF
TRBJ2-3 | TRBV5-1 | many | CASSLETADTQYF
TRBJ1-5 | TRBV6-5 | many | CASSLTGDSNQPQHF